The sequence of this T cell receptor beta chain was determined in a study of T cell responses to AZD1222 COVID-19 vaccine. As concerns this clone: What it binds is unknown.

Pooling was applied to second doses at about 4 or about 12 weeks. V lost 4 bases, J lost 0 bases, and 6 bases stayed unmatched. This CDR3 is built from 15 residues. From germline, CDR1 is SGHRS and CDR2 YFSETQ. Study-level findings and limits: The study found vaccine-associated CD4 TCRs spanning spike, dominant at 160-218 and 743-854.

Sequencing used immunoSEQ multiplex PCR; TCRdb keeps in-frame clones, though not all of them. Here the sample spans some 42,000 clones, approximately 88% being singletons. The starting material was peripheral blood, obtained 28 days after the second AZD1222 dose. The V gene is TRBV5-1, the J gene TRBJ2-7; 8 nucleotides align to TRBD1. The TCR originated in an adult who received the AZD1222 COVID-19 vaccine. CDR3 bases: TGCGCCAGCAGCAACGGGGACAGGATCTCCTACGAGCAGTACTTC. Amino acid sequence: CASSNGDRISYEQYF.